These 22 T cell receptor beta chains were all obtained from the same sample, sequenced in a study of blood T cell repertoires in COVID-19. Generated by immunoSEQ multiplex PCR, the TCRdb table keeps only in-frame clones and is missing some. The sample carries about 190,000 clones, 83% recorded once. Sequencing was performed on peripheral blood. The source of these receptors is a man aged 45-65 years with active or convalescent COVID-19.

The chain has TRBV12-5 and TRBJ1-4; TRBD1 agrees at 7 bases. With 3 bases clipped from V and 7 bases from J, the junction kept 2 bases outside the gene matches. The CDR3 sequence is 13 residues long. Germline V gives CDR1 LGHNT, CDR2 FRNRAP. The CDR3 is CASGLQGSEKLFF. Written as DNA, the CDR3 is TGTGCTAGTGGTTTACAGGGGAGTGAAAAACTGTTTTTT.

V usage is TRBV6-2 or TRBV6-3 and J usage is TRBJ2-1; 8 bases are shared with TRBD1. With 4 bases clipped from V and 4 bases from J, the junction kept 21 bases outside the gene matches. The CDR3 runs to 20 residues. CDR1 and CDR2 (germline): MNHEY, SVGEGT. CDR3 bases: TGTGCCAGCAGTTCCCACCGGACAGGGAGTAGGTCTAGCGCTTACAATGAGCAGTTCTTC. Amino acids: CASSSHRTGSRSSAYNEQFF.

This chain connects TRBV6-5 to TRBJ1-2; D perhaps matches TRBD1 (6 bases). Germline V lookup: CDR1 MNHEY, CDR2 SVGAGI. Trimming cost V 6 bases and J 13 bases, with 18 bases left between them. CDR3 size: 12 residues. Here the CDR3 reads CASSYPKGECTF. The CDR3 nucleotides read TGTGCCAGCAGCTATCCCAAGGGGGAGTGCACCTTC.

The chain carries TRBV19 and TRBJ2-5, with a possible D match to TRBD1 (5 bases). The CDR3 contains 13 residues. Germline CDR1 LNHDA, CDR2 SQIVND (reference sequence). The V and J ends lost 2 bases and 5 bases respectively, with 9 bases between them. The CDR3 spells CASSILKGETQYF. The CDR3 DNA reads TGTGCCAGTAGTATACTTAAGGGGGAGACCCAGTACTTC.

The chain combines TRBV19 with TRBJ1-1; no reliable D call. This CDR3 has 13 amino acids. V shed 7 bases and J shed 1 base, with 10 bases lying between them. Germline loops: CDR1 LNHDA, CDR2 SQIVND (reference sequence). This CDR3 is CASTGVGNTEAFF. The CDR3, as DNA: TGTGCCAGTACAGGTGTGGGGAACACTGAAGCTTTCTTT.

The gene calls are TRBV14 and TRBJ1-3; no clear D gene. CDR3 size: 13 residues. Germline V gene lookup returns CDR1 SGHDN and CDR2 FVKESK. The V and J ends lost 6 bases and 2 bases respectively, with 8 bases between them. This chain's CDR3 is CASRRAPGNTIYF. CDR3 DNA sequence: TGTGCCAGCAGGCGAGCGCCTGGAAACACCATATATTTT.

The V gene is TRBV7-9, the J gene TRBJ1-2, with D possibly TRBD1 on 5 matching bases. Trimming cost V 3 bases and J 10 bases, with 21 bases left between them. CDR1 SEHNR and CDR2 FQNEAQ come from the germline V gene (reference sequence). The CDR3 sequence is 15 residues long. CDR3 DNA: TGTGCCAGCAGCTTTGTCCGACATTCCAGGGCCCTCTACACCTTC. Its translation: CASSFVRHSRALYTF.

This chain uses TRBV5-4 with TRBJ2-3; D might be TRBD2 (5 bases). The V gene lost 5 bases and the J gene lost 4 bases, with 17 bases spanning the gap. The CDR3 is made up of 15 amino acids. Germline V CDR1 and CDR2: SGHNT, YYREEE (reference sequence). CDR3 region: CASSGRVAFPDTQYF. CDR3 nucleotides: TGTGCCAGCAGTGGGCGGGTAGCCTTCCCAGATACGCAGTATTTT.

V is TRBV4-3 and J is TRBJ1-6; 10 bases fit TRBD1. There are 15 residues in the CDR3. V trimming: 3 bases; J trimming: 10 bases; junction bases outside the gene matches: 6. Per germline, CDR1 LGHNA and CDR2 YSLEER. CDR3 coding DNA: TGCGCCAGCAGCCAGACAGGGGGCTTCAACTCACCCCTCCACTTT. This translates into CASSQTGGFNSPLHF.

The genes are TRBV7-2 and TRBJ2-3; TRBD2 agrees at 11 bases. Losses at the gene ends were 3 bases for V and 1 base for J; bases not matched to a gene: 0. CDR3 length equals 15 residues. The germline V gene has CDR1 SGHTA and CDR2 FQGNSA. The CDR3 DNA is TGTGCCAGCAGCTTGACTAGCGGGGGCACAGATACGCAGTATTTT. Residues: CASSLTSGGTDTQYF. The complete variable domain, with remaining parts taken from reference TRBV7-2 and TRBJ2-3, reads GAGVSQSPSNKVTEKGKDVELRCDPISGHTALYWYRQSLGQGLEFLIYFQGNSAPDKSGLPSDRFSAERTGGSVSTLTIQRTQQEDSAVYLCASSLTSGGTDTQYFGPGTRLTVL.

This clone was recorded once. The gene calls are TRBV24-1 and TRBJ2-5; D is unclear. The CDR3 sequence is 13 residues long. Per the germline V gene, CDR1 is KGHDR and CDR2 is SFDVKD. Trimming shortened V by 3 bases and J by 2 bases, and 6 bases separated the two germline ends. This CDR3 reads CATSDSPQETQYF. The CDR3 region has the DNA TGTGCCACCAGTGATAGCCCTCAAGAGACCCAGTACTTC.

This clone turned up a few times. V gene TRBV5-4 combines with J gene TRBJ1-1; TRBD1 is a possible D gene (5 bases). This CDR3 comprises 16 residues. Germline CDR1 SGHNT, CDR2 YYREEE (reference sequence). Trimming removed 2 bases at V and 0 bases at J, with 14 bases between. Here the CDR3 DNA reads TGTGCCAGCAGCTTAAAGGTCGGGGGAATGAACACTGAAGCTTTCTTT. It yields the protein CASSLKVGGMNTEAFF.

The chain carries TRBV10-3 and TRBJ1-1; D gene ambiguous. The germline V gene has CDR1 ENHRY and CDR2 SYGVKD. Between the trimmed V and J ends, which lost 4 bases and 7 bases, there was a span of 7 bases. CDR3 size: 11 residues. CDR3 protein: CAISARDEAFF. The DNA for the CDR3 is TGTGCCATCAGTGCTCGAGATGAAGCTTTCTTT.

The chain has TRBV4-2 and TRBJ2-7; 8 bases are shared with TRBD2. Unmatched junction bases numbered 8, after V lost 4 bases and J lost 6 bases. The CDR3 runs to 14 residues. The V gene's germline CDR1 is LGHNA and CDR2 YNFKEQ. The CDR3 is CASSPQRESAEQYF. CDR3 in DNA: TGTGCCAGCAGCCCGCAGCGGGAGTCGGCCGAGCAGTACTTC.

V usage is TRBV2 and J usage is TRBJ2-3, with a weak D call TRBD2 (6 bases). This CDR3 has 15 amino acids. V was trimmed by 4 bases and J by 3 bases, leaving 14 bases between them. Per germline, CDR1 SNHLY and CDR2 FYNNEI. CDR3 coding DNA: TGTGCCAGCAGTGGCAAACCGACTAGAACAGATACGCAGTATTTT. This codes for CASSGKPTRTDTQYF.

The chain carries TRBV7-2 and TRBJ2-7; tentatively, D is TRBD1 (6 bases). From germline, CDR1 is SGHTA and CDR2 FQGNSA. The ends were cut back, 5 bases at V and 7 bases at J, with 24 bases in the middle. The CDR3 is made up of 16 amino acids. The CDR3 here is CASSPYFAGVKGEQYF. The DNA of the CDR3 is TGTGCCAGCAGCCCATATTTTGCAGGGGTAAAAGGGGAGCAGTACTTC.

The V call is TRBV7-9, the J call TRBJ1-1; D gene ambiguous. The CDR3 spans 18 residues. The V gene's germline CDR1 is SEHNR and CDR2 FQNEAQ (reference sequence). V was cut by 1 base and J by 1 base, with 19 bases left in between. Here the CDR3 reads CASSLVLMVGRKNTEAFF. DNA for the CDR3: TGTGCCAGCAGCTTAGTACTGATGGTGGGCCGGAAGAACACTGAAGCTTTCTTT.

V and J are TRBV28 and TRBJ2-3; 7 bases align to TRBD2. V lost 10 bases to trimming and J lost 1 base; unmatched junction nucleotides: 5. The germline gives CDR1 MDHEN, CDR2 SYDVKM. This CDR3 has 13 residues. The CDR3 protein is CATGGRGTDTQYF. The CDR3 nucleotides are TGTGCCACGGGGGGAAGGGGCACAGATACGCAGTATTTT.

V is TRBV12-5 and J is TRBJ1-2, with a weak D call TRBD1 (5 bases). The CDR3 totals 14 residues. CDR1 and CDR2 from the germline V gene are LGHNT and FRNRAP. Trimming removed 3 bases at V and 5 bases at J, with 13 bases between. Here the CDR3 reads CASGFISQEYGYTF. For the CDR3, the DNA is TGTGCTAGTGGTTTTATCTCACAGGAATATGGCTACACCTTC.

CDR3 bases: TGTGCCATCAAAAGACACAGGCCGGATGGCTACACCTTC. It yields the protein CAIKRHRPDGYTF. This chain connects TRBV10-3 to TRBJ1-2; TRBD1 is a possible D gene (5 bases). There are 13 residues in the CDR3. Trimming left V 7 bases short and J 6 bases short, with 15 bases between. CDR1 is ENHRY and CDR2 is SYGVKD in the germline V gene.

The chain carries TRBV7-9 and TRBJ2-1; TRBD2 aligns across 9 bases. Germline trimming cut 2 bases from V and 4 bases from J; bases unmatched to any gene: 3. The length of the CDR3 is 15 residues. Germline loops: CDR1 SEHNR, CDR2 FQNEAQ (reference sequence). The CDR3 region has the DNA TGTGCCAGCAGCTTAAGACTAGCGGAATACAATGAGCAGTTCTTC. Protein sequence: CASSLRLAEYNEQFF.

The chain couples TRBV20-1 to TRBJ1-1, with D hard to call. The CDR3 has 10 residues. Deletions cut 4 bases from V and 6 bases from J, with 6 bases between. CDR1 and CDR2 from the germline V gene are DFQATT and SNEGSKA (reference sequence). This chain's CDR3 is CSAIDAEAFF. The CDR3 DNA reads TGCAGTGCTATTGACGCTGAAGCTTTCTTT.